The TCR beta chain described here comes from a study of cytomegalovirus exposure and HLA in healthy donors. Primers included in the PCR were 60 Vbeta and 13 Jbeta primers. The repertoire was sequenced with immunoSEQ multiplex PCR; TCRdb's copy has only in-frame clones and lacks some. The sample's table shows about 200,000 clones. In germline, CDR1 is MDHEN, CDR2 SYDVKM. J was trimmed by 7 bases and V by 2 bases; bases with no gene match: 13. The CDR3 sequence is 16 residues long. The chain combines TRBV28 with TRBJ1-2, with 7 bases identical to TRBD1. This sequence was found in a girl aged 2-10 years in good health and CMV-seropositive. What was sequenced was PBMCs. CDR3 DNA sequence: TGTGCCAGCAGTTTACGGACAGGTGGGCTGGCGGGTGGCTACACCTTC. Its translation is CASSLRTGGLAGGYTF.